This T cell receptor beta chain was identified during a study of blood T cell repertoires in COVID-19. Study in general: Whether acute or convalescent, the COVID-19 samples came from the United States, Italy and Spain. T cells, B-cell-depleted T cells, or PBMCs supplied cDNA or gDNA.

Germline V gives CDR1 SGHTA, CDR2 FQGNSA. The length of the CDR3 is 16 residues. In the original analysis: Estimated nucleated cell counts came from reference gene primer amplification. Profiling relied on immunoSEQ multiplex PCR, and the TCRdb table lists in-frame clones only, not all of them. V and J calls and clone size are as listed in that table; D and trimming were resolved from the DNA. Of just over 70,000 clones in the sample, about four fifths were seen once. As for this clone: Relative to the germline gene, one junction end is altered; a read error may explain this.

The rearrangement links TRBV7-2 to TRBJ2-2; 11 nucleotides agree with TRBD2. This TCR was sampled from a man in his sixties or seventies who had recovered from COVID-19. What was sequenced was peripheral blood. CDR3 residues: CASRLAGGWSTGELFF. In nucleotides, the CDR3 is TGTGCCAGCAGATTAGCGGGAGGGTGGAGCACCGGGGAGCTGTTTTTT.